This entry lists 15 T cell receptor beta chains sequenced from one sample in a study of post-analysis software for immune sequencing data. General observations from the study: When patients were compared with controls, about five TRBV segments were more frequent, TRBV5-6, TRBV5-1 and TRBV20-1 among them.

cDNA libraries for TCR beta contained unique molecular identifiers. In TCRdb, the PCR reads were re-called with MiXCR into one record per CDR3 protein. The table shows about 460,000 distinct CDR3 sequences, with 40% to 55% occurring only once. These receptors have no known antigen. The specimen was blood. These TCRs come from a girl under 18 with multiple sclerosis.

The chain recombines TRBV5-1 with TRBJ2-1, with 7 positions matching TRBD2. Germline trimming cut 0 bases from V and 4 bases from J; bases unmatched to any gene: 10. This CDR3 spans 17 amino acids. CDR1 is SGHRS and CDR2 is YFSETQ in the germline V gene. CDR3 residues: CASSLEGLAVIYNEQFF. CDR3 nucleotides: TGCGCCAGCAGCTTGGAAGGGCTAGCGGTTATTTACAATGAGCAGTTCTTC. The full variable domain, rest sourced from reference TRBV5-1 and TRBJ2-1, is KAGVTQTPRYLIKTRGQQVTLSCSPISGHRSVSWYQQTPGQGLQFLFEYFSETQRNKGNFPGRFSGRQFSNSRSEMNVSTLELGDSALYLCASSLEGLAVIYNEQFFGPGTRLTVL.

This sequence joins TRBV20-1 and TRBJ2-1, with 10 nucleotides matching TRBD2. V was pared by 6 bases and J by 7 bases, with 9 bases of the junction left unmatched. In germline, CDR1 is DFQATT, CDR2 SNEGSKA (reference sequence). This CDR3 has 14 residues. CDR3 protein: CSAPLAGVGNEQFF. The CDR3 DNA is TGCAGTGCGCCGCTAGCGGGAGTTGGGAATGAGCAGTTCTTC.

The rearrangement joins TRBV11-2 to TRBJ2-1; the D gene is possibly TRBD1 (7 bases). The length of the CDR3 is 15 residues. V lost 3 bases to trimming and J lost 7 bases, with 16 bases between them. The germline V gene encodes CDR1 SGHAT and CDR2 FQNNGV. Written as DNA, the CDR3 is TGTGCCAGCAGCTTCTCACTCTCAGGGGGGAATGAGCAGTTCTTC. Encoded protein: CASSFSLSGGNEQFF.

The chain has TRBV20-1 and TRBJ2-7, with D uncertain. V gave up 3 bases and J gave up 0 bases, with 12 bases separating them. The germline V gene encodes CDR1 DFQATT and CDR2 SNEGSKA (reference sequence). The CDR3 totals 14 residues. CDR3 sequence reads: CSASLSRSSYEQYF. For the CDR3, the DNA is TGCAGTGCTAGTCTAAGCCGATCCTCCTACGAGCAGTACTTC.

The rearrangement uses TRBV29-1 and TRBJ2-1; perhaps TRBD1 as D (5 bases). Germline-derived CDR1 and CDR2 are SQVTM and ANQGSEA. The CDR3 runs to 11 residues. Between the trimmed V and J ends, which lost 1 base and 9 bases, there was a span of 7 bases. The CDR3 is CSVEGDSEQFF. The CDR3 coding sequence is TGCAGCGTTGAAGGTGACAGTGAGCAGTTCTTC.

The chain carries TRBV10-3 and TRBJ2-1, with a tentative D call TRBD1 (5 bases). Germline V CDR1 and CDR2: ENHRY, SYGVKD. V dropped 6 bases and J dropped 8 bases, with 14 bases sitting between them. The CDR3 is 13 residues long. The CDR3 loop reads CAISPSGLDEQFF. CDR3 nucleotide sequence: TGTGCCATCAGCCCCTCAGGGTTGGATGAGCAGTTCTTC.

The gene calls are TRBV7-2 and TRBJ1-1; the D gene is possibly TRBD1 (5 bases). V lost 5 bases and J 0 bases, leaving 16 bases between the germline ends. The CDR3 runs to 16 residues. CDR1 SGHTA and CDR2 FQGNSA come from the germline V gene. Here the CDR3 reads CASSRRGTYMNTEAFF. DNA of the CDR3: TGTGCCAGCAGCCGTCGGGGGACCTACATGAACACTGAAGCTTTCTTT.

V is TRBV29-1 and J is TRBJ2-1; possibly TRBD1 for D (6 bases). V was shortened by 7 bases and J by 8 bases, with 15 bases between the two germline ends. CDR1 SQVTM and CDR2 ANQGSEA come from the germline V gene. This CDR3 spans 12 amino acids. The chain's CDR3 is CSADRSSDEQFF. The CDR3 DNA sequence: TGCAGCGCCGACAGGAGTAGCGATGAGCAGTTCTTC.

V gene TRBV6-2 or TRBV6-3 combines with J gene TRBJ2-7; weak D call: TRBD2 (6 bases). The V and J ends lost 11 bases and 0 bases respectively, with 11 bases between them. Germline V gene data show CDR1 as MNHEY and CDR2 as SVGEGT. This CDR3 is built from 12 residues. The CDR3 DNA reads TGTGCCGGCGGGACGGTCTCCTACGAGCAGTACTTC. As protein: CAGGTVSYEQYF.

CDR3 nucleotide sequence: TGTGCCACCACTAGCGGGAGGCAAGAGACCCAGTACTTC. It codes for CATTSGRQETQYF. This rearrangement joins TRBV10-3 to TRBJ2-5; the match to TRBD2 covers 12 bases. From germline, CDR1 is ENHRY and CDR2 SYGVKD. The CDR3 is made up of 13 amino acids. Germline trimming cut 10 bases from V and 2 bases from J; bases unmatched to any gene: 2.

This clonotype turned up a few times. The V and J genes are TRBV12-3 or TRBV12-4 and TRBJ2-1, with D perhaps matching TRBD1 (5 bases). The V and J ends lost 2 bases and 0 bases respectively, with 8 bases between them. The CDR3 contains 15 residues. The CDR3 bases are TGTGCCAGCAGTTTACCAGGGATCTCCTACAATGAGCAGTTCTTC. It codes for CASSLPGISYNEQFF.

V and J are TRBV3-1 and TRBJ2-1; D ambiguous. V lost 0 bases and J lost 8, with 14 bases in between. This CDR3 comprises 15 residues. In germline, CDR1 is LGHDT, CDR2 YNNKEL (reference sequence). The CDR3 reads CASSQDRLRSDEQFF. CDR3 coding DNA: TGTGCCAGCAGCCAAGATAGGCTGCGTAGTGATGAGCAGTTCTTC.

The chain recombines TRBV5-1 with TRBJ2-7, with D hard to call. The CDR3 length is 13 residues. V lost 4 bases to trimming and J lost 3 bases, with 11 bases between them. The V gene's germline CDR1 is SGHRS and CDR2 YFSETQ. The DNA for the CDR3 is TGCGCCAGCAGCCTGGGAAAACTCTACGAGCAGTACTTC. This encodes CASSLGKLYEQYF.

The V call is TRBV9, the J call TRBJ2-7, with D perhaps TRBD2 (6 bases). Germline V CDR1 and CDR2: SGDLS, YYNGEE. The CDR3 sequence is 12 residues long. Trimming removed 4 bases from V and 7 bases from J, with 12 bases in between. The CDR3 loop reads CASSPSGREQYF. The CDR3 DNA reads TGTGCCAGCAGCCCCTCAGGGAGGGAGCAGTACTTC. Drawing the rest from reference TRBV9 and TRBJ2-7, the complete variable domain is DSGVTQTPKHLITATGQRVTLRCSPRSGDLSVYWYQQSLDQGLQFLIQYYNGEERAKGNILERFSAQQFPDLHSELNLSSLELGDSALYFCASSPSGREQYFGPGTRLTVT.

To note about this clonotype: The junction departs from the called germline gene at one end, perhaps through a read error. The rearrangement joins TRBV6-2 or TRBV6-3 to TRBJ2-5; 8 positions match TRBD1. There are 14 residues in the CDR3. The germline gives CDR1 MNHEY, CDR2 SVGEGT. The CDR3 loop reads CAGASWTGQGTQYF. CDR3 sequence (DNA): TGTGCCGGGGCGTCTTGGACAGGGCAAGGGACCCAGTACTTC.